These 14 T cell receptor beta chains were sequenced from one sample in a study of identical twins (dated by TCRdb to the mid-2010s). Library creation used 5' RACE. The run used an Illumina HiSeq 2000. TCRdb applied fastp at Q25 and MiXCR to the public reads, then kept only in-frame beta chains. Rows merge per CDR3 protein into single entries with the most common DNA and genes. Recorded for this sample are about 100,000 distinct CDR3 sequences; 5.9% of them occurred a single time. The top ten hold approximately 12% of the sample. The sequenced sample was memory T cells sorted from blood. The cell subset or site label, read with the paper, signifies: CD45RO+ enriched T cells. Receptors originate from a woman between 45 and 65 years old in good health.

This clonotype showed up many times. The chain uses TRBV5-1 and TRBJ1-1; tentative D call: TRBD1 (5 bases). The CDR3 covers 13 residues. CDR1 and CDR2 from the germline V gene are SGHRS and YFSETQ. V gave up 0 bases and J gave up 5 bases, with 8 bases separating them. The CDR3 DNA is TGCGCCAGCAGCTTGGGTCGGGGGACTGAAGCTTTCTTT. Translating gives CASSLGRGTEAFF.

The chain is built from TRBV27 and TRBJ1-6; the match to TRBD1 covers 9 bases. There are 19 residues in the CDR3. The germline V gene has CDR1 MNHEY and CDR2 SMNVEV (reference sequence). V trimming: 4 bases; J trimming: 3 bases; junction bases outside the gene matches: 13. CDR3 sequence (DNA): TGTGCCAGCAGTTCTTCCGGGACAGGGCTCTCCTACTATAATTCACCCCTCCACTTT. Translated: CASSSSGTGLSYYNSPLHF.

This clonotype was recorded a few times. The rearrangement uses TRBV4-2 and TRBJ1-1; TRBD1 might be the D (5 bases). CDR1 and CDR2 from the germline V gene are LGHNA and YNFKEQ. The ends were cut back, 4 bases at V and 1 base at J, with 10 bases in the middle. This CDR3 has 14 residues. CDR3: CASSPIQGNTEAFF. The CDR3 bases are TGTGCCAGCAGCCCGATTCAGGGGAACACTGAAGCTTTCTTT.

CDR3 loop: CASGLAIIEQFF. The CDR3 nucleotides are TGTGCTAGTGGTTTGGCAATAATTGAGCAGTTCTTC. The chain recombines TRBV12-5 with TRBJ2-1, with D unresolved. The V gene's germline CDR1 is LGHNT and CDR2 FRNRAP. The CDR3 runs 12 residues. Trimming stripped 1 base from V and 9 bases from J, with 7 bases between.

Ten or more counts support this clonotype. This sequence joins TRBV6-5 and TRBJ1-1; D is possibly TRBD1 (6 bases). Germline V gene lookup returns CDR1 MNHEY and CDR2 SVGAGI. CDR3 length equals 15 residues. The V end was cut by 6 bases, the J end by 4 bases, with 18 bases between. The CDR3 DNA sequence: TGTGCCAGCAGACCCGCTACAGGGAGTTCCACTGAAGCTTTCTTT. Its translation is CASRPATGSSTEAFF.

This clonotype was seen a few times. The chain has TRBV15 and TRBJ1-2, with D perhaps TRBD1 (6 bases). V was trimmed by 0 bases and J by 2 bases, leaving 25 bases between them. Germline assignment: CDR1 LNHNV and CDR2 YYDKDF (reference sequence). The CDR3 length is 20 residues. CDR3 residues: CATSRDKRALTGGFNYGYTF. Written as DNA, the CDR3 is TGTGCCACCAGCAGAGATAAAAGGGCATTGACAGGAGGATTCAACTATGGCTACACCTTC. Drawing the rest from reference TRBV15 and TRBJ1-2, the complete variable domain is DAMVIQNPRYQVTQFGKPVTLSCSQTLNHNVMYWYQQKSSQAPKLLFHYYDKDFNNEADTPDNFQSRRPNTSFCFLDIRSPGLGDTAMYLCATSRDKRALTGGFNYGYTFGSGTRLTVV.

This clonotype was seen repeatedly, ten times or more. This chain joins TRBV20-1 and TRBJ1-6; D not certain. Germline CDR1 DFQATT, CDR2 SNEGSKA (reference sequence). The CDR3 runs to 14 residues. With 3 bases removed from V and 9 bases from J, the gap between germline ends came to 15 bases. The CDR3 loop reads CSARTQNWGSPLHF. The CDR3 nucleotides read TGCAGTGCTAGGACCCAAAACTGGGGTTCACCCCTCCACTTT.

This clonotype was recorded at least ten times. The chain is built from TRBV3-1 and TRBJ2-5; 12 bases map to TRBD2. The CDR3 has 19 amino acids. The J segment lost 4 bases and the V segment lost 5 bases, leaving 17 bases of the junction unmatched. CDR1 LGHDT and CDR2 YNNKEL come from the germline V gene (reference sequence). The CDR3 is CASSRQTSGSSLLAETQYF. DNA of the CDR3: TGTGCCAGCAGCAGGCAGACTAGCGGGAGCTCCCTCCTCGCAGAGACCCAGTACTTC.

This clonotype has a count of ten or more. The V gene is TRBV20-1, the J gene TRBJ1-2; D gene uncertain. V was clipped by 4 bases and J by 4 bases, with 19 bases between them. The CDR3 contains 15 residues. The germline gives CDR1 DFQATT, CDR2 SNEGSKA (reference sequence). The CDR3 loop reads CSANGEAQVSYGYTF. CDR3 DNA: TGCAGTGCTAACGGAGAGGCGCAGGTCTCCTATGGCTACACCTTC.

This clonotype was counted at least ten times. This chain connects TRBV12-3 or TRBV12-4 to TRBJ2-1, with 7 nucleotides matching TRBD2. The trim removed 6 bases at V and 10 bases at J, leaving 6 bases unmatched. The CDR3 has 12 residues. The CDR3 reads CASRKTSWEQFF. The CDR3 nucleotides are TGTGCCAGCAGGAAGACTAGCTGGGAGCAGTTCTTC.

V gene TRBV6-5 combines with J gene TRBJ2-3; 7 nucleotides line up with TRBD2. CDR1 and CDR2 from the germline V gene are MNHEY and SVGAGI. The CDR3 runs 14 residues. Trimming took 6 bases from V and 4 from J; bases not matched to a gene: 7. In DNA form, the CDR3 reads TGTGCCAGCAGAGGGACTACCAGGGCAGATACGCAGTATTTT. Protein: CASRGTTRADTQYF.

About this clonotype itself: The CDR3 does not close with the conserved phenylalanine or tryptophan, likely indicating a read error. The V call is TRBV5-6, the J call TRBJ2-3; D gene unclear. The V and J ends lost 8 bases and 5 bases respectively, with 9 bases between them. Per the germline V gene, CDR1 is SGHDT and CDR2 is YYEEEE. CDR3 length: 11 residues. CDR3 amino acids: CASQVGDTQYL. The CDR3 DNA is TGTGCCAGTCAAGTTGGAGATACGCAGTATCTT.

This clonotype was detected ten times or more. The chain joins TRBV19 to TRBJ1-6; the D gene is possibly TRBD1 (6 bases). With 7 bases removed from V and 5 bases from J, the gap between germline ends came to 9 bases. From germline, CDR1 is LNHDA and CDR2 SQIVND (reference sequence). The CDR3 loop spans 13 amino acids. DNA of the CDR3: TGTGCCAGTACCGACAGGCATAATTCACCCCTCCACTTT. Protein product: CASTDRHNSPLHF. Variable domain in full (rest from reference TRBV19 and TRBJ1-6): DGGITQSPKYLFRKEGQNVTLSCEQNLNHDAMYWYRQDPGQGLRLIYYSQIVNDFQKGDIAEGYSVSREKKESFPLTVTSAQKNPTAFYLCASTDRHNSPLHFGNGTRLTVT.

Regarding this clonotype: This may arise from a read error, as a much more abundant clone is one base away. The chain is built from TRBV5-1 and TRBJ1-2; 9 bases agree with TRBD1. The CDR3 has 14 amino acids. Germline loops: CDR1 SGHRS, CDR2 YFSETQ. The V segment lost 3 bases and the J segment 7 bases; nucleotides outside the gene matches: 7. For the CDR3, the DNA is TGCGCCAGCAGCTCGACAGGGGGAGGCTGTGGCTACACCTTC. Translating gives CASSSTGGGCGYTF.